The 4 T cell receptor beta chains below all came from one sample that was sequenced in a study of breast tumors, draining lymph nodes, adjacent tissues. TCRdb re-called the multiplex PCR reads with MiXCR, one entry per CDR3 protein. Of over 10,000 distinct CDR3 sequences listed, roughly two thirds are singletons. The sample comprised tumor-adjacent breast tissue. Source of these receptors: a female donor with breast cancer. Some clones in this sample may be carry-over from other donors' samples.

Note on this clonotype: An end of the junction differs from the germline gene, which may be a read error. The V gene is TRBV7-9, the J gene TRBJ2-3, with 7 nucleotides matching TRBD2. Germline assignment: CDR1 SEHNR and CDR2 FQNEAQ (reference sequence). This CDR3 spans 13 amino acids. CDR3 amino acids: CASSFGEGDTQYF. DNA for the CDR3: TGTGCTAGCAGCTTTGGGGAGGGAGATACGCAGTATTTT.

V gene TRBV20-1 combines with J gene TRBJ2-7; TRBD2 matches at 14 bases. Per the germline V gene, CDR1 is DFQATT and CDR2 is SNEGSKA (reference sequence). CDR3 length: 14 amino acids. With 5 bases clipped from V and 6 bases from J, the junction kept 6 bases outside the gene matches. CDR3 in DNA: TGCAGTGCTTCCGGGACTAGCGGGAGTCCCGAGCAGTACTTC. This sequence encodes CSASGTSGSPEQYF.

The chain employs TRBV18 and TRBJ2-1, with a tentative D call TRBD2 (6 bases). V was shortened by 2 bases and J by 3 bases, with 8 bases between the two germline ends. The CDR3 sequence is 14 residues long. Germline CDR1 KGHSH, CDR2 LQKENI. CDR3 residues: CASSPMRDYNEQFF. The DNA of the CDR3 is TGTGCCAGCTCACCAATGCGGGACTACAATGAGCAGTTCTTC.

The rearrangement links TRBV30 to TRBJ1-2, with unresolved D. The germline V and J ends were trimmed by 3 bases and 8 bases, with 13 bases remaining between them. Germline V gene lookup returns CDR1 GTSNPN and CDR2 SVGIG (reference sequence). The CDR3 runs 12 residues. The CDR3: CAWRTLIGGYTF. The CDR3 region has the DNA TGTGCCTGGAGGACCCTGATTGGGGGCTACACCTTC.